The 10 T cell receptor beta chains listed next were all sequenced from one sample in a study of blood T cell repertoires in COVID-19. The repertoire was sequenced with immunoSEQ multiplex PCR; TCRdb's copy has only in-frame clones and lacks some. The sample lists about 390,000 clones; approximately 87% were seen once. Sequenced: PBMCs or T cells enriched from blood (not recorded which). The receptors come from a woman in her 50s who had recovered from COVID-19.

This chain links TRBV27 with TRBJ1-6; 7 bases match TRBD1. In germline, CDR1 is MNHEY, CDR2 SMNVEV (reference sequence). Trimming took 5 bases from V and 8 from J; bases not matched to a gene: 9. The CDR3 length is 15 residues. The chain's CDR3 is CASSAYRGSDSPLHF. Here the CDR3 DNA reads TGTGCCAGCAGTGCATACAGGGGATCGGATTCACCCCTCCACTTT.

The table lists this clone with a count of one. The chain employs TRBV27 and TRBJ1-1, with D maybe TRBD1 (6 bases). This CDR3 is 15 amino acids long. The germline CDR1 and CDR2 sequences are MNHEY and SMNVEV (reference sequence). V lost 5 bases and J 1 base, leaving 14 bases between the germline ends. Here the CDR3 DNA reads TGTGCCAGCAGTAGGGAGGGGGTTTGGAACACTGAAGCTTTCTTT. This codes for CASSREGVWNTEAFF.

The chain combines TRBV19 with TRBJ2-2; tentatively, D is TRBD1 (5 bases). The CDR3 contains 12 residues. Germline V lookup: CDR1 LNHDA, CDR2 SQIVND (reference sequence). V shed 9 bases and J shed 6 bases, with 11 bases lying between them. The DNA of the CDR3 is TGTGCCAGCACAGGAATCCCCGGGGAGCTGTTTTTT. It specifies CASTGIPGELFF.

The rearrangement joins TRBV4-3 to TRBJ1-1; D perhaps matches TRBD1 (5 bases). The ends were cut back, 4 bases at V and 1 base at J, with 10 bases in the middle. The length of the CDR3 is 14 residues. Germline V gives CDR1 LGHNA, CDR2 YSLEER. The CDR3 sequence is CASSRTTGNTEAFF. The CDR3 bases are TGCGCCAGCAGCCGAACTACAGGGAACACTGAAGCTTTCTTT.

This chain joins TRBV18 and TRBJ2-7, with a weak D call TRBD1 (6 bases). V lost 6 bases and J 2 bases, leaving 11 bases between the germline ends. From germline, CDR1 is KGHSH and CDR2 LQKENI. The CDR3 spans 13 residues. The CDR3 sequence is CASSSDRAYEQYF. The CDR3 DNA follows: TGTGCCAGCTCGTCGGACAGAGCCTACGAGCAGTACTTC.

The chain uses TRBV19 and TRBJ1-2; the match to TRBD1 covers 7 bases. Trimming cost V 6 bases and J 4 bases; bases outside gene matches: 5. Germline CDR1 LNHDA, CDR2 SQIVND (reference sequence). CDR3 length: 13 amino acids. The CDR3 reads CASSPGGGYGYTF. In nucleotides, the CDR3 is TGTGCCAGTAGCCCAGGGGGAGGCTATGGCTACACCTTC.

This clone appeared once. This sequence joins TRBV14 and TRBJ2-5, with 7 bases aligning to TRBD2. Germline V gene data show CDR1 as SGHDN and CDR2 as FVKESK. The CDR3 contains 11 residues. J gave up 7 bases and V 7 bases, and 3 bases lay outside the gene matches. This CDR3 is CASTSGGTQYF. CDR3 in DNA: TGTGCCAGCACCTCGGGGGGGACCCAGTACTTC.

The chain uses TRBV6-1 and TRBJ2-1, with a possible D match to TRBD1 (5 bases). The V end was cut by 3 bases, the J end by 0 bases, with 15 bases between. Germline values: CDR1 MNHNS, CDR2 SASEGT. The CDR3 is 17 amino acids. The CDR3: CASSDPVRASSYNEQFF. The CDR3 DNA reads TGTGCCAGCAGTGACCCCGTCAGGGCTAGCTCCTACAATGAGCAGTTCTTC.

The V gene is TRBV6-6, the J gene TRBJ1-2; a weak D match, TRBD1 (5 bases). This CDR3 has 17 residues. Germline CDR1 and CDR2: MNHNY and SVGAGI (reference sequence). The V end was cut by 6 bases, the J end by 4 bases, with 24 bases between. CDR3: CASRRQTGGKSSYGYTF. The CDR3 bases are TGTGCCAGCAGACGACAAACTGGGGGGAAATCGAGCTATGGCTACACCTTC.

A single count supports this clone. The chain combines TRBV11-1 with TRBJ1-1, with D unclear. V was shortened by 2 bases and J by 5 bases, with 15 bases between the two germline ends. The CDR3 has 15 residues. Germline values: CDR1 SGHAT, CDR2 FQDESV (reference sequence). In nucleotides, the CDR3 is TGTGCCAGCAGCTTAATCGGCAGACGAGGAACTGAAGCTTTCTTT. Translation gives CASSLIGRRGTEAFF.